Listed below are T cell receptor beta chains from one sample, sequenced in a study of T-cell memory formation after mild COVID-19. TCRdb re-analysed the 5' RACE reads in MiXCR, keeping a single row per CDR3 protein. The table includes roughly 350,000 distinct CDR3 sequences, roughly 21% detected once. The sequenced material came from PBMCs or a T cell subset sorted from them (not recorded which). Source of these receptors: an adult woman who had mild COVID-19 (a few samples of this study predate the infection). Cell type and time point are not known. The CDR3 runs from the conserved cysteine through the conserved F or W. Fields, in order: V gene, J gene, clone size, D gene, CDR3 DNA, CDR3 protein. D genes are given only for firm matches. Some rows mark clone size as missing; the rest say once, few, many or name a class of expanded clone.

>TRBV6-2/TRBV6-3|TRBJ2-3|NA|NA
TGTGCCAGCAGCCTGGGACTCCGGTGGAGCACAGATACGCAGTATTTT
CASSLGLRWSTDTQYF
>TRBV7-9|TRBJ2-7|few|NA
TGTGCCAGCAGCCCGGGACAACCGACCCCCTACGAGCAGTACTTC
CASSPGQPTPYEQYF
>TRBV27|TRBJ2-5|NA|TRBD1
TGTGCCAGCAGAGACGAGACAGGGGATGAGACCCAGTACTTC
CASRDETGDETQYF
>TRBV3-1|TRBJ1-2|NA|TRBD1
TGTGCCAGCAGCCCGGGACAGAGCTATGGCTACACCTTC
CASSPGQSYGYTF
>TRBV5-1|TRBJ2-2|few|TRBD1
TGCGCCAGCGTACAGGGGATTCCGAGCACCGGGGAGCTGTTTTTT
CASVQGIPSTGELFF
>TRBV20-1|TRBJ2-5|many|TRBD2
TGCAGGGTAGATGGATGGGGACTAGCGAGTCCCCAAGAGACCCAGTACTTC
CRVDGWGLASPQETQYF
>TRBV5-1|TRBJ1-1|NA|NA
TGCGCCAGCAGCTTGCAACAGGACATGAACACTGAAGCTTTCTTT
CASSLQQDMNTEAFF
>TRBV20-1|TRBJ1-2|many|TRBD1
TGCAGTGCTCGGAATCAGGGGGGGGCTAACTATGGCTACACCTTC
CSARNQGGANYGYTF
>TRBV6-1|TRBJ1-5|NA|NA
TGTGCCAGTCTACAGGAGACGAGCAATCAGCCCCAGCATTTT
CASLQETSNQPQHF
>TRBV20-1|TRBJ2-1|NA|TRBD2
TGCAGTGCTAGAGATCGCGACGGGGAGGGCGCTTACAATGAGCAGTTCTTC
CSARDRDGEGAYNEQFF
>TRBV2|TRBJ2-7|NA|TRBD2
TGTGCCAGCCGGGCGGGAGGGCCCTACGAGCAGTACTTC
CASRAGGPYEQYF
>TRBV19|TRBJ1-1|few|NA
TGTGCCAGTAGTATCGAGTTCCGTAGGGGGAGTTTTGGCACTGAAGCTTTCTTT
CASSIEFRRGSFGTEAFF
>TRBV20-1|TRBJ1-1|few|NA
TGCAGTGGGACAGTGAACACTGAAGCTTTCTTT
CSGTVNTEAFF
>TRBV6-6|TRBJ2-7|NA|NA
TGTGCCAGCAGTTACTCGGTGACGGACTCCTACGAGCAGTACTTC
CASSYSVTDSYEQYF
>TRBV20-1|TRBJ2-5|once|TRBD2
TGCAGTGCCCTGGGGCTAGCGGGGTTCCAGGAGACCCAGTACTTC
CSALGLAGFQETQYF
>TRBV5-6|TRBJ2-1|many|NA
TGTGCCAGCAGCCTTAACCGTGGGGATGAGCAGTTCTTC
CASSLNRGDEQFF
>TRBV20-1|TRBJ2-1|NA|TRBD2
TGCAGTGCTCCCAGAGGAGGGAAACTTAGCGGGGGGCACAATGAGCAGTTCTTC
CSAPRGGKLSGGHNEQFF
>TRBV2|TRBJ2-1|NA|NA
TGTGCCACCAACTCAGGGGTAGGGGAGCAGTTCTTC
CATNSGVGEQFF
>TRBV29-1|TRBJ1-1|once|NA
TGCAGCGTTAGGGCCGGTTGGAACACTGAAGCTTTCTTT
CSVRAGWNTEAFF
>TRBV6-6|TRBJ1-3|few|NA
TGTGCCAGCAGTTACGGAGGCAGCTCTGGAAACACCATATATTTT
CASSYGGSSGNTIYF
>TRBV11-2|TRBJ1-2|NA|NA
TGTGCCAGCAGCTTAGCAACCGAGGCCGGGTCCGGTGGCTACACCTTC
CASSLATEAGSGGYTF
>TRBV7-2|TRBJ2-7|NA|TRBD2
TGTGCCAGCAGCTCCTCTAGCGGCCCGAGCTCCTACGAGCAGTACTTC
CASSSSSGPSSYEQYF
>TRBV2|TRBJ1-1|few|TRBD1
TGTGCCAGCAGAGGGGGCAGGGACACTGAAGCTTTCTTT
CASRGGRDTEAFF
>TRBV7-2|TRBJ2-5|many|NA
TGTGCCAGCAGCCGGACGGGAGAGACCCAGTACTTC
CASSRTGETQYF
>TRBV7-9|TRBJ1-2|NA|NA
TGTGCCAGCAGCCCCGGGGGGGTGTTCCGTGGCTACACCTTC
CASSPGGVFRGYTF
>TRBV3-1|TRBJ2-1|NA|TRBD2
TGTGCCAGCAGCTCGGGACTAGCGAAGTTCTTC
CASSSGLAKFF
>TRBV15|TRBJ2-1|few|TRBD1
TGTGCCACCAGCAGAGAAGGGACAGAATACAATGAGCAGTTCTTC
CATSREGTEYNEQFF
>TRBV5-1|TRBJ2-5|few|NA
TGCGCCAGCAGCTCCGAGACTAGAGCGAAGGAGACCCAGTACTTC
CASSSETRAKETQYF
>TRBV7-3|TRBJ2-5|many|TRBD2
TGTGCCAGCAGCCCCATGGCGGGGGGGGAGACCCAGTACTTC
CASSPMAGGETQYF
>TRBV28|TRBJ1-4|NA|TRBD1
TGTGCCAGCAGTTTAGCAGGGGGAAAACTGTTTTTT
CASSLAGGKLFF
>TRBV6-5|TRBJ1-2|NA|NA
TGTGCCAGCAGTTACCCGGGAGGGATCAGCTACACCTTC
CASSYPGGISYTF
>TRBV29-1|TRBJ2-7|NA|NA
TGCAGCGCCCCCGGGACACTCAGCTCCTACGAGCAGTACTTC
CSAPGTLSSYEQYF
>TRBV18|TRBJ2-1|NA|TRBD1
TGTGCCAGCTCACCGACAGGGGTCAATGAGCAGTTCTTC
CASSPTGVNEQFF
>TRBV5-1|TRBJ2-5|NA|NA
TGCGCCAGCGGGCCAGGGGATGTGGTAGGAGAGACCCAGTACTTC
CASGPGDVVGETQYF
>TRBV9|TRBJ2-2|few|TRBD1
TGTGCCAGCAGCGCCGTTGGGACAGGGTACGGGGAGCTGTTTTTT
CASSAVGTGYGELFF
>TRBV9|TRBJ2-7|NA|TRBD1
TGTGCCAGCAGCGTAGGGACAGGTGGTACCTACGAGCAGTACTTC
CASSVGTGGTYEQYF
>TRBV27|TRBJ1-1|NA|TRBD1
TGTGCCAGCAGTCACAGGGGCCTGAACACTGAAGCTTTCTTT
CASSHRGLNTEAFF
>TRBV15|TRBJ1-2|NA|NA
TGTGCCACCAGCAGCAACAGGGCGAATGGCTACACCTTC
CATSSNRANGYTF
>TRBV7-8|TRBJ2-7|few|NA
TGTGCCAGCCGGGGGCGCGAGCAGTACTTC
CASRGREQYF
>TRBV10-3|TRBJ1-2|few|NA
TGTGCCATCAGCGAGTTACAGGGCTATGGCTACACCTTC
CAISELQGYGYTF
>TRBV3-1|TRBJ1-2|few|NA
TGTGCCAGCAGCCTCCGGACAAGCTTTAACTATGGCTACACCTTC
CASSLRTSFNYGYTF
>TRBV3-1|TRBJ2-1|few|NA
TGTGCCAGCAGCCAAGGATTGGGGGGCGAGAGCTCCTACAATGAGCAGTTCTTC
CASSQGLGGESSYNEQFF
>TRBV12-3/TRBV12-4|TRBJ2-1|few|TRBD2
TGTGCCAGCAGTCAGTCAAGTAGCGGGAGGGGAAATGAGCAGTTCTTC
CASSQSSSGRGNEQFF
>TRBV9|TRBJ1-1|few|TRBD1
TGTGCCAGCAGCTCCGGGACAGGGGGCGTCACTGAAGCTTTCTTT
CASSSGTGGVTEAFF
>TRBV11-3|TRBJ2-1|NA|NA
TGTGCCAGCAGCTTAGATAATATCAGGAAGCAGTTCTTC
CASSLDNIRKQFF
>TRBV7-8|TRBJ2-5|few|NA
TGTGCCAGCAGCTTACCGGACACACCACAAGAGACCCAGTACTTC
CASSLPDTPQETQYF
>TRBV12-3/TRBV12-4|TRBJ1-1|NA|NA
TGTGCCAGCACCCGGACAAAACTGAACACTGAAGCTTTCTTT
CASTRTKLNTEAFF
>TRBV24-1|TRBJ2-7|NA|NA
TGTGCCACCATCTATCCGGCGGGGACCGTACAGAAATACGAGCAGTACTTC
CATIYPAGTVQKYEQYF
>TRBV6-1|TRBJ2-5|NA|TRBD2
TGTGCCAGCAGTGAAGCCCCACTAGCGGGGGGGAAGACCCAGTACTTC
CASSEAPLAGGKTQYF
>TRBV4-1|TRBJ2-7|many|NA
TGCGCCAGCAGCCGTGGCAGGGGTGTTTACGAGCAGTACTTC
CASSRGRGVYEQYF
>TRBV5-5|TRBJ2-6|NA|TRBD1
TGTGCCAGCAGCGGAGAACAGGGGCGCTCTGGGGCCAACGTCCTGACTTTC
CASSGEQGRSGANVLTF
>TRBV7-8|TRBJ2-4|NA|NA
TGTGCCAGCAGCCCCACTAGAAACATTCAGTACTTC
CASSPTRNIQYF
>TRBV7-2|TRBJ1-1|NA|NA
TGTGCCAGCAGCTTGAACAGGGCGGGGAACACTGAAGCTTTCTTT
CASSLNRAGNTEAFF